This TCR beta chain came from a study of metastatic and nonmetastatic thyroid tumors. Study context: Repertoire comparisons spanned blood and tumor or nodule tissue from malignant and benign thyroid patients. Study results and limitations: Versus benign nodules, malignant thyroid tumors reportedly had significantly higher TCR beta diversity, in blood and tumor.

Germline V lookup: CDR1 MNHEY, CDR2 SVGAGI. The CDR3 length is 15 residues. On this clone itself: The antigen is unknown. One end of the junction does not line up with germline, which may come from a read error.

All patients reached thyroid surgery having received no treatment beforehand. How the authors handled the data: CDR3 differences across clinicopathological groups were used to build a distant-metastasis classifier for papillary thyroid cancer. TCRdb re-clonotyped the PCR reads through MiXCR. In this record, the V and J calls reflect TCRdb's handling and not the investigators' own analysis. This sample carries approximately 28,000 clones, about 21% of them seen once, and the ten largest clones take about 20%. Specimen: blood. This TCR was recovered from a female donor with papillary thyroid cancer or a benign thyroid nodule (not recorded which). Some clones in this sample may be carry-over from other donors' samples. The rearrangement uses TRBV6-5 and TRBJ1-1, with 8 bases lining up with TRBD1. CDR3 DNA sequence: TGTGCCAGCAGTTACATCGGACAGGGAGACACTGAAGCTTTCTTC. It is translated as CASSYIGQGDTEAFF.